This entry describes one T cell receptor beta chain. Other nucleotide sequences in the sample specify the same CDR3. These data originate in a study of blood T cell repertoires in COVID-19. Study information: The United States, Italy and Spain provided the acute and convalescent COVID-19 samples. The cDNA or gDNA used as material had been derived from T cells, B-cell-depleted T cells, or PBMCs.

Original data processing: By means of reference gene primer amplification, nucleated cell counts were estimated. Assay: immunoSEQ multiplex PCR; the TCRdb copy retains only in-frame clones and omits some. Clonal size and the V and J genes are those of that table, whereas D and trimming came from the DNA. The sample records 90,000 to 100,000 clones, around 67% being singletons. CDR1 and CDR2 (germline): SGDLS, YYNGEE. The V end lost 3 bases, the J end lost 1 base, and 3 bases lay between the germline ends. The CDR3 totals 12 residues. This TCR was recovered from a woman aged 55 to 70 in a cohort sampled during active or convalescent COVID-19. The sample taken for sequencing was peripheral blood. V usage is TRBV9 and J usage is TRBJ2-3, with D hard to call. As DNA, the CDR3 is TGTGCCAGCAGCGCAGGCACAGATACGCAGTATTTT. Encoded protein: CASSAGTDTQYF.